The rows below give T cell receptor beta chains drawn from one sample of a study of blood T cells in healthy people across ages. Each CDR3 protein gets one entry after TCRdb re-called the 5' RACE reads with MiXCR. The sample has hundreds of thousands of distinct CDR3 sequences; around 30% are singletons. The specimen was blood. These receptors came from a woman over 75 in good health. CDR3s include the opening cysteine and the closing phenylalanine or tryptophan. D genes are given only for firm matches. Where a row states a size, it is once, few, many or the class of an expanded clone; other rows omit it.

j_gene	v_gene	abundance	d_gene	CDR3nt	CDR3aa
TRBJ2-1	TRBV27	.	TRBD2	TGTGCCAGCAGTTTTTGGCGGGGGGGCCAAAATGAGCAGTTCTTC	CASSFWRGGQNEQFF
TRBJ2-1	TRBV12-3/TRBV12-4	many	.	TGTGCCAGCGGGGACAGCGGGAGCAATGAGCAGTTCTTC	CASGDSGSNEQFF
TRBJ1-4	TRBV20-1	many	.	TGCAGTGTAGGAAAACTGTTTTTT	CSVGKLFF
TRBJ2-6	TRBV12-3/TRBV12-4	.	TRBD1	TGTGCCAGCAGTTTCGCCGGGACAGGGGGACTTTCCGGGGCCAACGTCCTGACTTTC	CASSFAGTGGLSGANVLTF
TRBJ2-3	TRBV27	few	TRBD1	TGTGCCAGCATTAACAGGGGGCGAAACACAGATACGCAGTATTTT	CASINRGRNTDTQYF
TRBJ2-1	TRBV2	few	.	TGTGCCAGCAGTGAACAGCGAGATGAGCAGTTCTTC	CASSEQRDEQFF
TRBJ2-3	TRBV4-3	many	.	TGCGCCAGCAGCCAAGAAGGCCAAAGACCAGATACGCAGTATTTT	CASSQEGQRPDTQYF
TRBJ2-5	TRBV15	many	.	TGTGCCACCAGCAGCTACCAGGGGATACCCCAAGAGACCCAGTACTTC	CATSSYQGIPQETQYF
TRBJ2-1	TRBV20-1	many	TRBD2	TGCAGTGCGGGGACTAGCGGCTCCTACAATGAGCAGTTCTTC	CSAGTSGSYNEQFF
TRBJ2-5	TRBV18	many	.	TGTGCCAGCCACTCGACAGGCCTCCAAGAGACCCAGTACTTC	CASHSTGLQETQYF
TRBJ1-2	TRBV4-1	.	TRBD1	TGCGCCAGCAGGGGGACAGGGACCTATGGCTACACCTTC	CASRGTGTYGYTF
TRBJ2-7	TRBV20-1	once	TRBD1	TGCAGTGCTGCGGACCGGGACAGGGGTCACGAGCAGTACTTC	CSAADRDRGHEQYF
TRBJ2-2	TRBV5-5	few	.	TGTGCCAGCAGCTTGGTAGAGGCTGCCACCGGGGAGCTGTTTTTT	CASSLVEAATGELFF
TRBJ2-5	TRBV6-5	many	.	TGTGCCAGCAGTTACGGGGATGGTAGAGAGCAGTACTTC	CASSYGDGREQYF
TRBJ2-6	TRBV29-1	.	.	TGCAGCGTTTTTCTTTCCCCCTCTGGGGCCAACGTCCTGACTTTC	CSVFLSPSGANVLTF
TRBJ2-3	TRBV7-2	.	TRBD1	TGTGCCAGCAGCTTTTTGCCCCAGACAGGGAGACCAGATACGCAGTATTTT	CASSFLPQTGRPDTQYF
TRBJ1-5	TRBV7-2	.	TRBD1	TGTGCCAGCAGTAAGTCAGGGGGCGAGTTGCAGCCCCAGCATTTT	CASSKSGGELQPQHF
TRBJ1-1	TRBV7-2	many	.	TGTGCCAGCAGCCCTAAACGACAGCCGAACACTGAAGCTTTCTTT	CASSPKRQPNTEAFF
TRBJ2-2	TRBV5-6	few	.	TGTGCCAGCAGCTTCAGGGCCAACACCGGGGAGCTGTTTTTT	CASSFRANTGELFF
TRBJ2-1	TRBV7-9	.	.	TGTGCCAGCAGCTTAGATCGAGGATGGCAGTTCTTC	CASSLDRGWQFF
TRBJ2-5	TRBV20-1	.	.	TGCAGTGCTAGCGCGGACAGTTATACCCAAGAGACCCAGTACTTC	CSASADSYTQETQYF
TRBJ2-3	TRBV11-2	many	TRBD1	TGTGCCAGCGGTTTAGACAGGGGCACAGATACGCAGTATTTT	CASGLDRGTDTQYF
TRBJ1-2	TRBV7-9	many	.	TGTGCCAGCAGCTGGGGGGTAAATGGCTACACCTTC	CASSWGVNGYTF
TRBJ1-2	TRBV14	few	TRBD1	TGTGCCAGCAGCCAACAGGACAGGGTAGGAGGCTACACCTTC	CASSQQDRVGGYTF
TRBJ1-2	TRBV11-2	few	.	TGTGCCAGCAGCTTAGGGGACCGCGCTAACTATGGCTACACCTTC	CASSLGDRANYGYTF
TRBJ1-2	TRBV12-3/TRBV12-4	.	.	TGTGCCAGCAGTTTTCGTTATGACTATGGCTACACCTTC	CASSFRYDYGYTF
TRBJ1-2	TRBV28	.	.	TGTGCCAGCAGTTTACTGACGGGGCGGGCTGGCTACACCTTC	CASSLLTGRAGYTF
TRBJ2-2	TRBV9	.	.	TGTGCCAGCAGCGTCACAGGGGGCGGGAGGTCCGGGGAGCTGTTTTTT	CASSVTGGGRSGELFF
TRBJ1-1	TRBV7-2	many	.	TGTGCCAGCAGCCCCCCGTGGGGCGCGGCGAACACTGAAGCTTTCTTT	CASSPPWGAANTEAFF
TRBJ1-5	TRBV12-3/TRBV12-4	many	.	TGTGCCAGCAGTTTGACCGACCGGTTCTATCAGCCCCAGCATTTT	CASSLTDRFYQPQHF
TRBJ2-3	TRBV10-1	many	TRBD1	TGCGCCAGCAGTGGGATACGACAGGGTGGGGGCACAGATACGCAGTATTTT	CASSGIRQGGGTDTQYF
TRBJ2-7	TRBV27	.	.	TGTGCCAGCAGTCCCCGAGGCGCGGGAAGCTACGAGCAGTACTTC	CASSPRGAGSYEQYF
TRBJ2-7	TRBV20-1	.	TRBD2	TGCAGTGCTAGAGATGCCCTAGCGGGCTACGAGCAGTACTTC	CSARDALAGYEQYF
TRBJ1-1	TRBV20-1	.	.	TGCAGTGCTAGAGACTTGGGAAGCATGAACACTGAAGCTTTCTTT	CSARDLGSMNTEAFF
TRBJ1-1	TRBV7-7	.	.	TGTGCTAGCAGTCCCTATGAGGGAGAAACTGAAGCTTTCTTT	CASSPYEGETEAFF
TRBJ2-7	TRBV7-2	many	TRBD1	TGTGCCAGCAGCTTTTCCGGGACAGGGTCGACCTACGAGCAGTACTTC	CASSFSGTGSTYEQYF
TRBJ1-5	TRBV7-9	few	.	TGTGCCAGCAGCTTAGATGGCCGCAGTCATCAGCCCCAGCATTTT	CASSLDGRSHQPQHF
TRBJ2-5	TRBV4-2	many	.	TGTGCCAGCAGCCAAGATCGCTTGGGGGGCCAAGAGACCCAGTACTTC	CASSQDRLGGQETQYF
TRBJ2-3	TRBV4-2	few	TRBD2	TGTGCCAGCAGCCAAGAAGCGGGAGGGCCCGATACGCAGTATTTT	CASSQEAGGPDTQYF
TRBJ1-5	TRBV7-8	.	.	TGTGCCAGCAGCCGAGGGGACAAAGCAAATCAGCCCCAGCATTTT	CASSRGDKANQPQHF
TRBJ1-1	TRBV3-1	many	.	TGTGCCAGCAGTACAGGGAACACTGAAGCTTTCTTT	CASSTGNTEAFF
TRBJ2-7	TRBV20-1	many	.	TGCAGTGCTACGAGCCCTCAGGGGTGGATAAACGAGCAGTACTTC	CSATSPQGWINEQYF
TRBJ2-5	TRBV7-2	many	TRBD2	TGTGCCAGCAGCTTAGTACTAGCGGGGTTACAAGAGACCCAGTACTTC	CASSLVLAGLQETQYF
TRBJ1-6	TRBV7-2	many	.	TGTGCCAGCACCCTCACAGGGTACCAATCACCCCTCCACTTT	CASTLTGYQSPLHF